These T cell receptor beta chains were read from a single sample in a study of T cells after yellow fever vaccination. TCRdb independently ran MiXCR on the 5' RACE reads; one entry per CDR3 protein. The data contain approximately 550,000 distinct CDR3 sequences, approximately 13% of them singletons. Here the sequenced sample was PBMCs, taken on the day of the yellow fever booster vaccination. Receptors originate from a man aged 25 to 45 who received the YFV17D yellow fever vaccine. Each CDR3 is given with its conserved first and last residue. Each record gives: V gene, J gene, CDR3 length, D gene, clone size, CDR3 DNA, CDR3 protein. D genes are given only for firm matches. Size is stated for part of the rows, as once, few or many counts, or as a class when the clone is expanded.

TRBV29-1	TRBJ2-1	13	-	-	TGCAGCGCCGGACTAACCCTCGGGAGTGAGCAGTTCTTC	CSAGLTLGSEQFF
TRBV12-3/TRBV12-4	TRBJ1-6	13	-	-	TGTGCCAGCAGTTTATCAAGGAATTCACCCCTCCACTTT	CASSLSRNSPLHF
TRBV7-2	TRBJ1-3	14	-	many	TGTGCCAGCAGTCCCAGGGTGTCTGGAAACACCATATATTTT	CASSPRVSGNTIYF
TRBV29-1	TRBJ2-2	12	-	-	TGCAGCGTTGAAGATCCTGGGGGGGAGCTGTTTTTT	CSVEDPGGELFF
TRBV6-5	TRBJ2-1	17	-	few	TGTGCCAGCAGTTACTCACTTGAGCGGCTTCCCTACAATGAGCAGTTCTTC	CASSYSLERLPYNEQFF
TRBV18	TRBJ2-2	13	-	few	TGTGCCAGCTCACAAGGATACACCGGGGAGCTGTTTTTT	CASSQGYTGELFF
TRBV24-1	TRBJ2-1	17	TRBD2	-	TGTGCCACCAGTGACGCAGCAGCGGGAAGTCCCTACAATGAGCAGTTCTTC	CATSDAAAGSPYNEQFF
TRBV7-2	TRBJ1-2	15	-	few	TGTGCCAGCAGCATTGAGACGGCGACTAACTATGGCTACACCTTC	CASSIETATNYGYTF
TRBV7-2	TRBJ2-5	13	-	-	TGTGCCAGCAGCCCACGACCACTGGAGACCCAGTACTTC	CASSPRPLETQYF
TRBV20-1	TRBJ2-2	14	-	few	TGCAGTGCCCAGGACCGGTCGAGCACCGGGGAGCTGTTTTTT	CSAQDRSSTGELFF
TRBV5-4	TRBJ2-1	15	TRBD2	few	TGTGCCAGCAGCTTGGTAGCGGGGCTGCCCGGAAAGCAGTTCTTC	CASSLVAGLPGKQFF
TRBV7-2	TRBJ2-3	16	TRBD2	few	TGTGCCAGCAGCTTAGGCGGGACTAGCGGGGGAAATACGCAGTATTTT	CASSLGGTSGGNTQYF
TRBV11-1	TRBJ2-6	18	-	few	TGTGCCAGCAGCCCGTTTGGCAGGGCGGGCTCTGGGGCCAACGTCCTGACTTTC	CASSPFGRAGSGANVLTF
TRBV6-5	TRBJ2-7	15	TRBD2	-	TGTGCCAGCAGTTATTCCCTTGCTCGGGAGGGCGAGCAGTACTTC	CASSYSLAREGEQYF
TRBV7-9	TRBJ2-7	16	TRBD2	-	TGTGCCAGCAGCGACACGGGACTAGTGCTAACCTACGAGCAGTACTTC	CASSDTGLVLTYEQYF
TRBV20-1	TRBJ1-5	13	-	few	TGCAGTGCTCCGACAGGCTACAATCAGCCCCAGCATTTT	CSAPTGYNQPQHF
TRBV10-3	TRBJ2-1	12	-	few	TGTGCCATCAGTGTCGAAGGGAATGAGCAGTTCTTC	CAISVEGNEQFF
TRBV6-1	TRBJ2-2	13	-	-	TGTGCCAGCAGGGGGATAGACTCCGGGGAGCTGTTTTTT	CASRGIDSGELFF
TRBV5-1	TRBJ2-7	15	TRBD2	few	TGCGCCAGCAGCTTGACTAGCGGGGAGACCTACGAGCAGTACTTC	CASSLTSGETYEQYF
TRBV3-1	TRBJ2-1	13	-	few	TGTGCCAGCAGTTCAAGTCTGGGGAATGAGCAGTTCTTC	CASSSSLGNEQFF